These 4 T cell receptor beta chains share one sample of origin, sequenced in a study of cytomegalovirus exposure and HLA in healthy donors. PCR used 60 Vbeta primers and 13 Jbeta primers. Clones were read by immunoSEQ multiplex PCR, and TCRdb kept only the in-frame ones, dropping some. This table holds under 100,000 clones, around 9.1% found once. The sequencing input was PBMCs. The receptors originated from a man between 60 and 75 years old in good health and CMV-seropositive.

The chain has TRBV6-1 and TRBJ1-1; perhaps TRBD1 as D (6 bases). From germline, CDR1 is MNHNS and CDR2 SASEGT. Trimming shortened V by 8 bases and J by 4 bases, and 20 bases separated the two germline ends. This CDR3 region has 15 residues. Written as DNA, the CDR3 is TGTGCCAGCGAGCCGGGACACGGGGCACGCACTGAAGCTTTCTTT. Translated, it gives CASEPGHGARTEAFF.

This clone has more than one count but fewer than ten. In DNA, the CDR3 is TGTGCCAGCAGTTTTTCAGGGGACAGCAATCAGCCCCAGCATTTT. Its protein is CASSFSGDSNQPQHF. The rearrangement uses TRBV27 and TRBJ1-5, with D perhaps TRBD1 (6 bases). The CDR3 runs to 15 residues. Germline CDR1 MNHEY, CDR2 SMNVEV (reference sequence). Trimming took 3 bases from V and 1 from J, leaving 10 bases between them.

V usage is TRBV6-1 and J usage is TRBJ2-7; D is uncertain. Germline CDR1 is MNHNS and CDR2 is SASEGT. The CDR3 loop spans 13 amino acids. V gave up 7 bases and J gave up 0 bases, with 10 bases separating them. The CDR3 DNA reads as TGTGCCAGCATCCCATCCCCCTCCTACGAGCAGTACTTC. Translating gives CASIPSPSYEQYF.

The CDR3 DNA reads TGTGCCAGCAGTTACTCCCTTAACAGTTATACGCAGTATTTT. The encoded protein is CASSYSLNSYTQYF. The gene calls are TRBV6-6 and TRBJ2-3; no clear D gene. The CDR3 extends over 14 amino acids. CDR1 MNHNY and CDR2 SVGAGI come from the germline V gene (reference sequence). The V and J ends lost 0 bases and 7 bases respectively, with 11 bases between them.